The clone carrying this TCR beta chain was detected only a few times. Its antigen is still unknown. The study ran its PCR with 60 Vbeta and 13 Jbeta primers. Under the authors' procedure: There were tens of millions of unique TCR beta chains by a later count, and 10 million to 12 million of them were shared. Libraries were prepared by immunoSEQ multiplex PCR; TCRdb keeps only in-frame clonotypes and omits some of them. V and J calls and clone size follow that table, whereas D and trimming were derived from the DNA. The repertoire has approximately 120,000 clones, 60% to 85% of them found once; the top ten carry 3.1%. The sample comes from a study of cytomegalovirus exposure and HLA in healthy donors. V lost 1 base to trimming and J lost 0 bases; unmatched junction nucleotides: 7. The CDR3 has 18 amino acids. Germline loops: CDR1 MNHEY, CDR2 SMNVEV (reference sequence). Study findings and constraints: Associated with HLA alleles at 0.05 false discovery rate in a later analysis were some 18,000 TCR beta sequences. A link between a missense DCLRE1C variant and TCR beta V- and J-gene trimming emerged from a later analysis. An analysis was carried out at a later point. It showed that HLA-associated TCR beta chains were more clonally expanded than equally common non-associated chains.

The material sequenced was PBMCs. V usage is TRBV27 and J usage is TRBJ2-3; the match to TRBD2 covers 10 bases. The clonotype originates from a young man in good health and CMV-seronegative. The CDR3 nucleotides read TGTGCCAGCAGTTTATACGGACTAGCGGTACCTAGCACAGATACGCAGTATTTT. Encoded protein: CASSLYGLAVPSTDTQYF.